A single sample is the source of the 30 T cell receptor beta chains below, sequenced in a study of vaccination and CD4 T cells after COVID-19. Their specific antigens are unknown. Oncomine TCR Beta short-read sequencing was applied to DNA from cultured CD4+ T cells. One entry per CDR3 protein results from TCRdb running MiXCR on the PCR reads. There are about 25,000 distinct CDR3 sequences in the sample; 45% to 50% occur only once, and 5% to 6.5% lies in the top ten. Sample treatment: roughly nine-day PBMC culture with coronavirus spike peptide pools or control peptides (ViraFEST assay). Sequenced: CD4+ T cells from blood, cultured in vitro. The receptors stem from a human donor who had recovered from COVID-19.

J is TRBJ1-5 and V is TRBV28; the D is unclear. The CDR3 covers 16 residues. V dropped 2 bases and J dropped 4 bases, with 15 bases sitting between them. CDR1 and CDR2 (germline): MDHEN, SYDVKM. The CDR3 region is CASSLTLGVGNQPQHF. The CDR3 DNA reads TGTGCCAGCAGTTTAACCCTCGGAGTGGGGAATCAGCCCCAGCATTTT.

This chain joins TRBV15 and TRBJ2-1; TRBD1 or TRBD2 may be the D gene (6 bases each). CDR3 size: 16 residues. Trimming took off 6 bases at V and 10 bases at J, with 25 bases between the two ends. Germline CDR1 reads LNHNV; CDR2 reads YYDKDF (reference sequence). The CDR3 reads CATSEYMASVGGEQFF. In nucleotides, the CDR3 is TGTGCCACCAGTGAATACATGGCTAGCGTGGGGGGCGAGCAGTTCTTC.

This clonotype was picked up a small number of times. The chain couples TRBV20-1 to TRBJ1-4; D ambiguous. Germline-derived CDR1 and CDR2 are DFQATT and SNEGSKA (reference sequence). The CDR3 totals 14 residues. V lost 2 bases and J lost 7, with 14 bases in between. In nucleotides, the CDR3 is TGCAGTGCTAGATGGGCCGGCTACGGTGAAAAACTGTTTTTT. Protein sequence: CSARWAGYGEKLFF.

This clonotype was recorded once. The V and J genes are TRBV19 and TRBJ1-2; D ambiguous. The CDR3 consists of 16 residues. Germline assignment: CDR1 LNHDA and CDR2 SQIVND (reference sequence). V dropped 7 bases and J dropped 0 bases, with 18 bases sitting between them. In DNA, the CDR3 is TGTGCCAGTATCGGGCCCTGGACGGGAGCTAACTATGGCTACACCTTC. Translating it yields CASIGPWTGANYGYTF. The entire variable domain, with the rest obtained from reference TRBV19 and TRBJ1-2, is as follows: DGGITQSPKYLFRKEGQNVTLSCEQNLNHDAMYWYRQDPGQGLRLIYYSQIVNDFQKGDIAEGYSVSREKKESFPLTVTSAQKNPTAFYLCASIGPWTGANYGYTFGSGTRLTVV.

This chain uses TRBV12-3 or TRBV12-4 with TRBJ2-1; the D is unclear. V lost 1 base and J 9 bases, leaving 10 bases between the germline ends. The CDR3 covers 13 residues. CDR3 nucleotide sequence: TGTGCCAGCAGTTTAGGTGCACACTTTGAGCAGTTCTTC. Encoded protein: CASSLGAHFEQFF.

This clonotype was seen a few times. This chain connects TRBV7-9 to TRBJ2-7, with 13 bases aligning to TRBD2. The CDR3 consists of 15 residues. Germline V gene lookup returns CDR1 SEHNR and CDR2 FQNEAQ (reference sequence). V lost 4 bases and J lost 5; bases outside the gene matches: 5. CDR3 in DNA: TGTGCCAGCAGCTACCGGACTAGCGGGAGTGACGAGCAGTACTTC. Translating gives CASSYRTSGSDEQYF.

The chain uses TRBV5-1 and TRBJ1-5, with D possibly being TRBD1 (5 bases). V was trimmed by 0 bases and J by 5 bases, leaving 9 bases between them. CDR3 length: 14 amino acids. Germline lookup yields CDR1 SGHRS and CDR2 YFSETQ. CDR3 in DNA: TGCGCCAGCAGCTTGGCAGGGAGCGATCAGCCCCAGCATTTT. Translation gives CASSLAGSDQPQHF.

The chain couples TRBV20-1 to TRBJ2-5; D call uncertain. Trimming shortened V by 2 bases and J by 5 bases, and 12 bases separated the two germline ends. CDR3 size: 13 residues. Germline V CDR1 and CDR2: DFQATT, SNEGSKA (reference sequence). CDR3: CSARMGGTETQYF. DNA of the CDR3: TGCAGTGCTAGAATGGGTGGTACGGAGACCCAGTACTTC.

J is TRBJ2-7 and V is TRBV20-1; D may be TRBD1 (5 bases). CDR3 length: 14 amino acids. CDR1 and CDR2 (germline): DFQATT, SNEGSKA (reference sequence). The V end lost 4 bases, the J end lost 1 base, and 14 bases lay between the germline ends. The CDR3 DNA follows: TGCAGTGCTAACCCCCCCGACAGATCCTACGAGCAGTACTTC. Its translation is CSANPPDRSYEQYF.

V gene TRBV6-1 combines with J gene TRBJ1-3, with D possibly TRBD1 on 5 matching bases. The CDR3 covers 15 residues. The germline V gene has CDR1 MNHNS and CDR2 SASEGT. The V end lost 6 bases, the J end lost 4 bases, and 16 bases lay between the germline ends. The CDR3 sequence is CASRTGQGDGNTIYF. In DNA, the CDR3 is TGTGCCAGCAGAACGGGGCAGGGAGACGGAAACACCATATATTTT.

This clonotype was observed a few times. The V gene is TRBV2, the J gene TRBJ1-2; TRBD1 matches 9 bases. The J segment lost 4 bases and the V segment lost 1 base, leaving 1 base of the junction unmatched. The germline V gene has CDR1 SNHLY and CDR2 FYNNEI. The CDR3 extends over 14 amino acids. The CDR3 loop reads CASSEETGGYGYTF. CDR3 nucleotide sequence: TGTGCCAGCAGTGAAGAGACAGGGGGCTATGGCTACACCTTC.

The CDR3 DNA is TGTGCCAGCAGTGAAGTGCACTACACCTTC. It yields the protein CASSEVHYTF. This sequence joins TRBV2 and TRBJ1-2; the D is unclear. Per the germline V gene, CDR1 is SNHLY and CDR2 is FYNNEI. CDR3 length equals 10 residues. V lost 1 base, J lost 10 bases, and 4 bases lay in between.

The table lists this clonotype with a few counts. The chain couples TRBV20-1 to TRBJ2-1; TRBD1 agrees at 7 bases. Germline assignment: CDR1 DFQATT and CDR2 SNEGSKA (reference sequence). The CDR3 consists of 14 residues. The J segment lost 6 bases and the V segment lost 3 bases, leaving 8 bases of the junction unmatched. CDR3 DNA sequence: TGCAGTGCTAGTGAGACAGGGTCCCTCAATGAGCAGTTCTTC. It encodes CSASETGSLNEQFF.

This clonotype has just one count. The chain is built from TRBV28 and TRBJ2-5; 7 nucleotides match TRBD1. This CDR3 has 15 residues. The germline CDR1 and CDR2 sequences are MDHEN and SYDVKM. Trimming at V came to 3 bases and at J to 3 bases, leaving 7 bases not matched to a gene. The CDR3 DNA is TGTGCCAGCAGTTTTCCTTCGGGACAGAAAGAGACCCAGTACTTC. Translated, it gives CASSFPSGQKETQYF.

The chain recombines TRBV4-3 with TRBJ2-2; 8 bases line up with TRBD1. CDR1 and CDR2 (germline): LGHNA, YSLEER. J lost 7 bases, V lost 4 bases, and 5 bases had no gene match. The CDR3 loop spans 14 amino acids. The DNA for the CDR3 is TGCGCCAGCAGCCCGGACAGGGCCCGCGGGGAGCTGTTTTTT. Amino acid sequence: CASSPDRARGELFF.

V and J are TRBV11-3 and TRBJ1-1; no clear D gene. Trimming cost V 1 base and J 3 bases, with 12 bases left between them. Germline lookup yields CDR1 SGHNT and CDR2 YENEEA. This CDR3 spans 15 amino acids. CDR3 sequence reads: CASSLGFRRDTEAFF. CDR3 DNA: TGTGCCAGCAGCTTAGGGTTCAGGCGGGACACTGAAGCTTTCTTT.

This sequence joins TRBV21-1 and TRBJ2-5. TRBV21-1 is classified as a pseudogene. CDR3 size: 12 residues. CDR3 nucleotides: TGTGCCAGCAGCATACTTCAAGAGACCCAGTACTTC. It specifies CASSILQETQYF.

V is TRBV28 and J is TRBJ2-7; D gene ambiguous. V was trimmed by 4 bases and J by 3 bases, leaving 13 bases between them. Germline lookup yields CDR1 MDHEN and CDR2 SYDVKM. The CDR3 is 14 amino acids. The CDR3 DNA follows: TGTGCCAGCAGTTCCCCGGGTAGGAGCTACGAGCAGTACTTC. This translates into CASSSPGRSYEQYF.

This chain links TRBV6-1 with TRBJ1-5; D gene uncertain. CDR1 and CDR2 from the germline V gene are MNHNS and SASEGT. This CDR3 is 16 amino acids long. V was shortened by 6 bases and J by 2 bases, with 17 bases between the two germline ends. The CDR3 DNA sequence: TGTGCCAGCAGCCTTAGTGGGCGAACGGGCAATCAGCCCCAGCATTTT. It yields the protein CASSLSGRTGNQPQHF.

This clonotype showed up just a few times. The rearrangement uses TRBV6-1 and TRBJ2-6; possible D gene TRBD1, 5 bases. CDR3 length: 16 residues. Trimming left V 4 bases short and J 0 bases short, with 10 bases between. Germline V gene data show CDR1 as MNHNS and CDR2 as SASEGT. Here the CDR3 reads CASSGFRASGANVLTF. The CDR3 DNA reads TGTGCCAGCAGTGGGTTCAGGGCCTCTGGGGCCAACGTCCTGACTTTC.

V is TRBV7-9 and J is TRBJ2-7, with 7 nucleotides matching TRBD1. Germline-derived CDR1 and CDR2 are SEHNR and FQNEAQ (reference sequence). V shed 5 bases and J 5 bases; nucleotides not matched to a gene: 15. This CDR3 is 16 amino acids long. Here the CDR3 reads CASSLWRDRVLDEQYF. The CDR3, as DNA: TGTGCCAGCAGCCTGTGGCGAGACAGGGTCTTGGACGAGCAGTACTTC. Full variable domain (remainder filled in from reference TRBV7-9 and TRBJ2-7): DTGVSQNPRHKITKRGQNVTFRCDPISEHNRLYWYRQTLGQGPEFLTYFQNEAQLEKSRLLSDRFSAERPKGSFSTLEIQRTEQGDSAMYLCASSLWRDRVLDEQYFGPGTRLTVT.

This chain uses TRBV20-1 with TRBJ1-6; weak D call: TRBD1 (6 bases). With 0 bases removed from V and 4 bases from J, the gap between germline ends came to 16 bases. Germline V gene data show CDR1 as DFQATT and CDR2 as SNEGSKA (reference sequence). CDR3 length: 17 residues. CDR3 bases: TGCAGTGCTAGAGATCCCAACCAGGGGCCGTATAATTCACCCCTCCACTTT. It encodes CSARDPNQGPYNSPLHF.

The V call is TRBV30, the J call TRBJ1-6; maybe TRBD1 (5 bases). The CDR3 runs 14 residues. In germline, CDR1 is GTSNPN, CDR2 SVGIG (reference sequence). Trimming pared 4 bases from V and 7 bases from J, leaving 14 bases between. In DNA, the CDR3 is TGTGCCTGGAATCCTGGCAGGGAGAATTCACCCCTCCACTTT. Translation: CAWNPGRENSPLHF.

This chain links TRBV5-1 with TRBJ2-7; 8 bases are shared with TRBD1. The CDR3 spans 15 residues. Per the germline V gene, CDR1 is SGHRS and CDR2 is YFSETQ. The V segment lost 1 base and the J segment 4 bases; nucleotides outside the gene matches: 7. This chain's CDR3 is CASSLMATGGYEQYF. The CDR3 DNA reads TGCGCCAGCAGCTTGATGGCAACAGGGGGATACGAGCAGTACTTC. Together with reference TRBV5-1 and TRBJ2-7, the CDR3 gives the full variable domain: KAGVTQTPRYLIKTRGQQVTLSCSPISGHRSVSWYQQTPGQGLQFLFEYFSETQRNKGNFPGRFSGRQFSNSRSEMNVSTLELGDSALYLCASSLMATGGYEQYFGPGTRLTVT.

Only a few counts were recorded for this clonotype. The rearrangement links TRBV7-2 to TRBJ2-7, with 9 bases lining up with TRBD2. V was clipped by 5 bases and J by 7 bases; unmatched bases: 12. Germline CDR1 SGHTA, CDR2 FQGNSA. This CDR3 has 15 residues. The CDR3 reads CASSARGLAVEEQYF. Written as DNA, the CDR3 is TGTGCCAGCAGCGCACGGGGACTAGCAGTGGAAGAGCAGTACTTC.

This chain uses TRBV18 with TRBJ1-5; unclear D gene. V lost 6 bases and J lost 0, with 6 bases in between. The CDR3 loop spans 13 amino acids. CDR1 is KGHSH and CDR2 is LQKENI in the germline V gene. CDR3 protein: CASSTDSNQPQHF. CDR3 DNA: TGTGCCAGCTCTACAGATAGCAATCAGCCCCAGCATTTT.

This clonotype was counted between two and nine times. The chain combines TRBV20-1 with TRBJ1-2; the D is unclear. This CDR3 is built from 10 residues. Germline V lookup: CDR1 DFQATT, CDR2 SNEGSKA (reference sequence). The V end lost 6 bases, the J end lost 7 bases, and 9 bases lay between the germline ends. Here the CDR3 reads CSATQRGYTF. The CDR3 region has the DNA TGCAGTGCCACCCAACGTGGCTACACCTTC.

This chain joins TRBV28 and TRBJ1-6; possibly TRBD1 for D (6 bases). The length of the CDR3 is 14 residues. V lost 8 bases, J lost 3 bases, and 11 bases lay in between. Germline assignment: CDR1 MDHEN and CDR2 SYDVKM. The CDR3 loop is CASFGGHYNSPLHF. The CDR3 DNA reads TGTGCCAGCTTTGGGGGCCACTATAATTCACCCCTCCACTTT.

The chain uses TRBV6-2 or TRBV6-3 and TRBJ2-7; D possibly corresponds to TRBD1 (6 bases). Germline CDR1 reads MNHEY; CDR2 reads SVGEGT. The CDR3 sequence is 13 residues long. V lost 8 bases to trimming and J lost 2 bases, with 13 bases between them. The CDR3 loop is CASGDRPTYEQYF. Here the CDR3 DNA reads TGTGCCAGCGGCGACAGGCCGACCTACGAGCAGTACTTC.

The CDR3 region has the DNA TGCAGTTCAGGGACTAGCGGGGGCACAGATACGCAGTATTTT. It codes for CSSGTSGGTDTQYF. V and J are TRBV20-1 and TRBJ2-3; 13 bases match TRBD2. The V segment lost 8 bases and the J segment 1 base; nucleotides outside the gene matches: 3. The CDR3 is 14 residues long. Germline CDR1 is DFQATT and CDR2 is SNEGSKA (reference sequence).